This is a list of T cell receptor beta chains from one sample in a study of control samples from healthy donors and cancer patients. The method was immunoSEQ multiplex PCR; TCRdb's version includes in-frame clones alone and lacks a portion of them. The table has some 120,000 clones, around nine tenths seen once. The source material was blood. Receptors were obtained from an older woman in good health. CDR3s include the opening cysteine and the closing phenylalanine or tryptophan. The D gene is left open where the match is weak.

cdr3_length	v_call	d_call	j_call	cdr3_nt	cdr3_aa
16	TRBV6-1	TRBD1	TRBJ2-6	TGTGCCAGCAGTGTCCTCACAGGGGCCGGGGCCAACGTCCTGACTTTC	CASSVLTGAGANVLTF
15	TRBV9	.	TRBJ1-4	TGTGCCAGCAGCGTAGCAGGAGCAACTAATGAAAAACTGTTTTTT	CASSVAGATNEKLFF
14	TRBV19	.	TRBJ1-4	TGTGCCAGTACCTCAGGGTTGACTAATGAAAAACTGTTTTTT	CASTSGLTNEKLFF
13	TRBV19	TRBD2	TRBJ2-1	TGTGCCACCGGGACTAGGGCGCTGTATGAGCAGTTCTTC	CATGTRALYEQFF
17	TRBV15	.	TRBJ1-1	TGTGCCACCAGCAGAGTGCGGACAGCCAAGATGAACACTGAAGCTTTCTTT	CATSRVRTAKMNTEAFF
17	TRBV4-3	.	TRBJ1-5	TGCGCCAGCAGCCAAGATTTAGTCGCGTGGAGCAATCAGCCCCAGCATTTT	CASSQDLVAWSNQPQHF
16	TRBV6-2/TRBV6-3	.	TRBJ2-1	TGTGCCAGCAGTTACTCCGCCTGGAGCTCCTACAATGAGCAGTTCTTC	CASSYSAWSSYNEQFF
15	TRBV12-5	TRBD1	TRBJ1-5	TGTGCTAGTGGCCTAGGGGACAGGCAGGACCAGCCCCAGCATTTT	CASGLGDRQDQPQHF
16	TRBV7-3	.	TRBJ2-2	TGTGCCAGCAGCAAACGAATAGGGGGTGCGGCCGGGGAGCTGTTTTTT	CASSKRIGGAAGELFF
14	TRBV7-9	.	TRBJ1-6	TGTGCCAGCAGCGGGGAGGGGGGCAATTCACCCCTCCACTTT	CASSGEGGNSPLHF
15	TRBV6-5	.	TRBJ1-3	TGTGCCTGCCGGGTCAACGGGGGGCCGTCAAACACCATATATTTT	CACRVNGGPSNTIYF
15	TRBV7-9	TRBD2	TRBJ2-2	TGTGCCAGCAGAGTGGGAGGGCCGAACACCGGGGAGCTGTTTTTT	CASRVGGPNTGELFF
15	TRBV2	.	TRBJ1-3	TGTGCCAGCAGAACAAGACAGAGCTCTGGAAACACCATATATTTT	CASRTRQSSGNTIYF